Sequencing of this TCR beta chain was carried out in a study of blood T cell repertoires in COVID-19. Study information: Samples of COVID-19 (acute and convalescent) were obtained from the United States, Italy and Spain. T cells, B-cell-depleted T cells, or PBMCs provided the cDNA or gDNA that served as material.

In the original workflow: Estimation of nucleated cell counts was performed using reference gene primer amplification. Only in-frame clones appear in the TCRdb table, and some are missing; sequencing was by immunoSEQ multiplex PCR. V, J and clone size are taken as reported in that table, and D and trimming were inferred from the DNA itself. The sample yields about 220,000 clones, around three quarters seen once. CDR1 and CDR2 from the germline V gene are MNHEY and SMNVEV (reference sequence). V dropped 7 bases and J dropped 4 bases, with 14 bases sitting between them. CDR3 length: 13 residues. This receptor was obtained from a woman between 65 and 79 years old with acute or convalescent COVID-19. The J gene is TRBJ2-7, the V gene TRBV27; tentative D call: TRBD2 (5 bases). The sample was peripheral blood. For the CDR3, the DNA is TGTGCCAGCATTGTTTTAAGGGAGTACGAGCAGTACTTC. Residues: CASIVLREYEQYF.